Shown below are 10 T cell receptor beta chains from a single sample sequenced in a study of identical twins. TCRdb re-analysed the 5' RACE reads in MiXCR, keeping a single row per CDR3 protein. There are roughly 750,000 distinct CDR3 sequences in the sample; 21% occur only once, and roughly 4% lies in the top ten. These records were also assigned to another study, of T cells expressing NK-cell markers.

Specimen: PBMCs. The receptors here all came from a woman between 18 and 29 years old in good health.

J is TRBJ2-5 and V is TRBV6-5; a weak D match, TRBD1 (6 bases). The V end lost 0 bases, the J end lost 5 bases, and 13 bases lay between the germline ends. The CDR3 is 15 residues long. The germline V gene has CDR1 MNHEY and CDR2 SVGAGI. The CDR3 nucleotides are TGTGCCAGCAGTTACTCCCCGGACAGTGGGGAGACCCAGTACTTC. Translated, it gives CASSYSPDSGETQYF.

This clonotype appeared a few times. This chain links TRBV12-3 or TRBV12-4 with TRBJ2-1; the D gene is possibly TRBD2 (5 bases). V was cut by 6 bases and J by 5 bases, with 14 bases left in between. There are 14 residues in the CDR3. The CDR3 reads CASRRSAGDNEQFF. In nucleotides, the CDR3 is TGTGCCAGCAGGCGTTCCGCCGGGGACAATGAGCAGTTCTTC.

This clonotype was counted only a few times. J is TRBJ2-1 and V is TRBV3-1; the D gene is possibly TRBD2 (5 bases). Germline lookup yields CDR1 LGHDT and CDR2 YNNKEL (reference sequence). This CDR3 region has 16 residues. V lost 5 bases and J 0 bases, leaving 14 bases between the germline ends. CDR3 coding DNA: TGTGCCAGCAGCTCTACCGAGCGGAGCTCCTACAATGAGCAGTTCTTC. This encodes CASSSTERSSYNEQFF.

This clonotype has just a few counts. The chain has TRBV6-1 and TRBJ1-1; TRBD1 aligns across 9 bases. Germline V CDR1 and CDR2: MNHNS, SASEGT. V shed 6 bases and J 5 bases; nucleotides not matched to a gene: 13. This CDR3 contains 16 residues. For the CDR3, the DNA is TGTGCCAGCAGGAGTAGGGGAGGGACAGGGAAGACTGAAGCTTTCTTT. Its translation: CASRSRGGTGKTEAFF.

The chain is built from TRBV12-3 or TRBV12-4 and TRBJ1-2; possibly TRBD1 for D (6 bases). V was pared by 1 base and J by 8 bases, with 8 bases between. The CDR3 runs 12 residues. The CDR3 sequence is CASSLGGPGYTF. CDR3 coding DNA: TGTGCCAGCAGTTTAGGGGGGCCCGGCTACACCTTC.

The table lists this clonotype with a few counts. CDR3 protein: CASSLGPEGELFF. CDR3 coding DNA: TGTGCCAGCAGTTTGGGCCCAGAGGGGGAGCTGTTTTTT. The chain employs TRBV12-3 or TRBV12-4 and TRBJ2-2; D unclear. V lost 3 bases and J 8 bases, leaving 10 bases between the germline ends. The CDR3 has 13 amino acids.

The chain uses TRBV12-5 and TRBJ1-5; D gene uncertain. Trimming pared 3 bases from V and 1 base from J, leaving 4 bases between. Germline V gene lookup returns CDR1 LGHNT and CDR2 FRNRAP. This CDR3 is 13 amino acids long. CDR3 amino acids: CASGLDSNQPQHF. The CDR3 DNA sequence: TGTGCTAGTGGTTTAGACAGCAATCAGCCCCAGCATTTT.

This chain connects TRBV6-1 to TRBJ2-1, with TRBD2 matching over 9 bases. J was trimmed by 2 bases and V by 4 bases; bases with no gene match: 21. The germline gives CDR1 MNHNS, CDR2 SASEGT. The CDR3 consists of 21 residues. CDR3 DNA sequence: TGTGCCAGCAGTGGAGGGGCCAGGGGAAAGGCTAGCGGGACGCCCTACAATGAGCAGTTCTTC. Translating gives CASSGGARGKASGTPYNEQFF.

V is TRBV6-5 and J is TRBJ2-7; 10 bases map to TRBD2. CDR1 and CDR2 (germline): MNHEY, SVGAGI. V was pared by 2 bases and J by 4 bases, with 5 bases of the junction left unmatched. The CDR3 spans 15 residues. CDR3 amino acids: CASSYGSSGGYEQYF. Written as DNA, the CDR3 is TGTGCCAGCAGTTACGGGTCTAGCGGGGGTTACGAGCAGTACTTC.

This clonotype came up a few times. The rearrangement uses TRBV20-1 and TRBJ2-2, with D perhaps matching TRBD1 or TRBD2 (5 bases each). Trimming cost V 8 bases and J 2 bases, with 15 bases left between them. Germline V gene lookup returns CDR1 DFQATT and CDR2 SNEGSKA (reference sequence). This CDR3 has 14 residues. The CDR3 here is CSSPGTLNTGELFF. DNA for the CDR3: TGCAGTTCCCCCGGGACGCTAAACACCGGGGAGCTGTTTTTT.